The rows below give T cell receptor beta chains drawn from one sample of a study of identical twins. One entry per CDR3 protein, called by TCRdb with MiXCR from the 5' RACE reads. The data contain 500,000 to 550,000 distinct CDR3 sequences, 20% to 25% of them singletons. These data are also associated with another study on yellow fever vaccine responses in identical twins.

Sequenced sample: CD4+ T cells sorted from blood. These receptors were obtained from a woman aged 18-29 years in good health. Both conserved end residues are part of each CDR3. The D gene is left open where the match is weak. The size of a clone is reported for some rows only, either as once, few or many, or as a class for expanded clones.

TRBJ1-1 | . | . | TRBV7-9 | TGTGCCAGCAGCTTTCAGGAGGACACTGAAGCTTTCTTT | CASSFQEDTEAFF
TRBJ2-3 | TRBD1 | . | TRBV7-9 | TGTGCCAGCAGCTTAGGGGACAGGGTCAGCACAGATACGCAGTATTTT | CASSLGDRVSTDTQYF
TRBJ2-7 | TRBD2 | . | TRBV6-1 | TGTGCCAGCAGGAAAACTAGCGTGATCAGCTCCTACGAGCAGTACTTC | CASRKTSVISSYEQYF
TRBJ1-1 | . | . | TRBV11-2 | TGTGCCAGCAGCTTATCACACACTGAAGCTTTCTTT | CASSLSHTEAFF
TRBJ2-5 | TRBD2 | few | TRBV5-1 | TGCGCCAGCAGCTTTTTCGCGGGGGGGAACCAAGAGACCCAGTACTTC | CASSFFAGGNQETQYF
TRBJ2-1 | TRBD2 | . | TRBV4-1 | TGCGCCAGCAGCCAAGATCCGCCTAGCGGGATCTACAATGAGCAGTTCTTC | CASSQDPPSGIYNEQFF
TRBJ2-7 | . | once | TRBV12-3/TRBV12-4 | TGTGCCAGCAGCCGAACGACAGTTACCTACGAGCAGTACTTC | CASSRTTVTYEQYF
TRBJ2-1 | TRBD2 | many | TRBV4-2 | TGTGCCAGCAGCCAAGACGCCGATACTAGCGGGAGTTTTGAGCAGTTCTTC | CASSQDADTSGSFEQFF
TRBJ1-4 | . | . | TRBV2 | TGTGCCACCACCCTCGGGGCGAACTGGAATGAAAAACTGTTTTTT | CATTLGANWNEKLFF
TRBJ2-1 | . | few | TRBV6-1 | TGTGCCAGCAGCTCCGGGACTCCCAATCCCCATGAGCAGTTCTTC | CASSSGTPNPHEQFF
TRBJ2-5 | . | . | TRBV5-1 | TGCGCCAGCAGCTTGTTCCGGGACACAGAGACCCAGTACTTC | CASSLFRDTETQYF
TRBJ2-5 | . | few | TRBV29-1 | TGCAGCGTTGATGCCGGGACCCAAGAGACCCAGTACTTC | CSVDAGTQETQYF
TRBJ2-1 | . | . | TRBV2 | TGTGCCCAACAAAGCTCGGTTTCCTACAATGAGCAGTTCTTC | CAQQSSVSYNEQFF
TRBJ2-1 | . | . | TRBV3-1 | TGTGCCTGCTGCCGAGGGGGTATGAGTATGAATGAGCAGTTCTTC | CACCRGGMSMNEQFF